These T cell receptor beta chains were read from a single sample in a study of cytomegalovirus exposure and HLA in healthy donors. Sequenced by immunoSEQ multiplex PCR; TCRdb stores in-frame clones only, minus some. The sample consists of 95,000 to 150,000 clones, about 16% of them appearing once. Specimen: PBMCs. These TCRs come from a young woman in good health and CMV-seronegative. CDR3s include the opening cysteine and the closing phenylalanine or tryptophan. A D gene is named only where the DNA matches it firmly. Size tells how often a clone was seen (once, few, many) or the class of an expanded clone, and some rows leave it out.

v_call,j_call,clone_size,d_call,cdr3_nt,cdr3_aa
TRBV15,TRBJ2-7,few,.,TGTGCCACCAGCAGAGATCCTGGAGCCTACGAGCAGTACTTC,CATSRDPGAYEQYF
TRBV5-1,TRBJ2-1,.,.,TGCGCCAGCAGCCTGCGGCAGGGGTCTTACAATGAGCAGTTCTTC,CASSLRQGSYNEQFF
TRBV28,TRBJ2-2,.,TRBD1,TGTGCCAGCAGTCCCCGGGACAGGGTAGGCACCGGGGAGCTGTTTTTT,CASSPRDRVGTGELFF
TRBV10-1,TRBJ2-3,many,.,TGCGCCAGCAGCTCGGGACTCGAGAGCACAGATACGCAGTATTTT,CASSSGLESTDTQYF
TRBV5-1,TRBJ2-2,.,.,TGCGCCAGCAGGGAGGGACTCAACACCGGGGAGCTGTTTTTT,CASREGLNTGELFF
TRBV19,TRBJ2-7,few,.,TGTGCCAGTAGTATGGGGGCAGTCACCTACGAGCAGTACTTC,CASSMGAVTYEQYF
TRBV2,TRBJ2-1,.,TRBD2,TGTGCCAGCAAACACCGAACGAAGTACGAAGCGGGAGGCTACAATGAGCAGTTCTTC,CASKHRTKYEAGGYNEQFF
TRBV5-1,TRBJ1-2,.,TRBD1,TGCGCCAGCAGCAGATGGACAGGGGACTATGGCTACACCTTC,CASSRWTGDYGYTF
TRBV9,TRBJ1-5,.,TRBD1,TGTGCCAGCAGCGCGGGACAGATCAATCAGCCCCAGCATTTT,CASSAGQINQPQHF
TRBV5-1,TRBJ2-7,.,TRBD2,TGCGCCAGCAGCCCCGGGGGGGACGAGCAGTACTTC,CASSPGGDEQYF
TRBV30,TRBJ2-5,few,.,TGTGCCTGGTCTGGGCCATCCTTGGATACCCAGTACTTC,CAWSGPSLDTQYF
TRBV7-6,TRBJ2-7,few,TRBD2,TGTGCCAGCAGCGTACGACTAGCGGGATCCTACGAGCAGTACTTC,CASSVRLAGSYEQYF
TRBV7-3,TRBJ1-1,.,TRBD1,TGTGCCAGCAGCTTATGGCCGCCGGGACAGGGGATGGACACTGAAGCTTTCTTT,CASSLWPPGQGMDTEAFF
TRBV2,TRBJ1-1,few,.,TGTGCCAGCAGTGAACAGGGGTTTATGTCGACTGAAGCTTTCTTT,CASSEQGFMSTEAFF
TRBV11-2,TRBJ2-1,.,.,TGTGCCAGCAGCCACAAGTCCGTGAAGCAGTTCTTC,CASSHKSVKQFF
TRBV6-1,TRBJ2-2,many,.,TGTGCCAGCAGTGAAGGACGGGACACCGGGGAGCTGTTTTTT,CASSEGRDTGELFF
TRBV28,TRBJ2-6,few,.,TGTGCCAGCATTGAGGGTGGGGCTGGGGCCAACGTCCTGACTTTC,CASIEGGAGANVLTF
TRBV4-1,TRBJ2-4,once,.,TGCGCCAGCAGCCATCCCACCAGCCGGGACCGAGCGGGAGCCAAAAACATTCAGTACTTC,CASSHPTSRDRAGAKNIQYF
TRBV28,TRBJ2-7,few,TRBD1,TGTGCCAGCAGTTTTTCGGGACAGGGAATCAACGAGCAGTACTTC,CASSFSGQGINEQYF
TRBV6-6,TRBJ2-2,.,.,TGTGCCAGCAGTTTTCACCAACTAGGGACCGGGGAGCTGTTTTTT,CASSFHQLGTGELFF
TRBV2,TRBJ2-2,few,TRBD1,TGTGCCAGCAGACCGGGACAGGGACACACCGGGGAGCTGTTTTTT,CASRPGQGHTGELFF
TRBV13,TRBJ2-7,few,.,TGTGCCAGCAGCCGCCACGGGAGCGGTTCCTACGAGCAGTACTTC,CASSRHGSGSYEQYF
TRBV6-6,TRBJ1-2,few,.,TGTGCCAGCAGTTACGGGCAGGGGAGAGGCTACACCTTC,CASSYGQGRGYTF
TRBV5-1,TRBJ2-7,.,.,TGCGCCAGCAGCTCGGACAGCCCGAGCTCCTACGAGCAGTACTTC,CASSSDSPSSYEQYF
TRBV4-2,TRBJ1-3,.,.,TGTGCCAGCAGCCAAGATGGAGGATCTGGAAACACCATATATTTT,CASSQDGGSGNTIYF